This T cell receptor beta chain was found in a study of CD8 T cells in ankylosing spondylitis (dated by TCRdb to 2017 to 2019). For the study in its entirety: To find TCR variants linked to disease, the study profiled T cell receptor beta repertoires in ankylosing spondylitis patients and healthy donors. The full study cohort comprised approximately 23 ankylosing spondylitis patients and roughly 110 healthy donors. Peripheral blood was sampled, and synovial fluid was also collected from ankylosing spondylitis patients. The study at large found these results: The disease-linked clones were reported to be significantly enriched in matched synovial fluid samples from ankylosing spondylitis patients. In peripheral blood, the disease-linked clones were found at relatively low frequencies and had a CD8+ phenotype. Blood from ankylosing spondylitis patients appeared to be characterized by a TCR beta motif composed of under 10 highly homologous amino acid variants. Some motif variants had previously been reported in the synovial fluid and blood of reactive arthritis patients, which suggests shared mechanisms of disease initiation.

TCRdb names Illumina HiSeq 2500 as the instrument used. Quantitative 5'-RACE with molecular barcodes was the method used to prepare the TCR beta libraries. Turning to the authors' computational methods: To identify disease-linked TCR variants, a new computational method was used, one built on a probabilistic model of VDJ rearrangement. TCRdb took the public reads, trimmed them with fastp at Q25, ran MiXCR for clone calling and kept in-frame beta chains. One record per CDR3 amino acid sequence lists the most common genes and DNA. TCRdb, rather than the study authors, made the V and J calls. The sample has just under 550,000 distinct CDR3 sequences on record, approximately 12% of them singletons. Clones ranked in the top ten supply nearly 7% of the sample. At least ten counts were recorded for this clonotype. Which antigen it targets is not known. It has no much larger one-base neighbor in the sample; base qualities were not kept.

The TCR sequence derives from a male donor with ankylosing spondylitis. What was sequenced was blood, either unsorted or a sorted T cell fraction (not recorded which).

The DNA sequence follows: TGTGCCAGCACTAAAGGGACAGGGGGTTATGAGCAGTTCTTC. Protein translation: CASTKGTGGYEQFF. The rearranged segments are TRBV9 and TRBJ2-1, and TRBD1 aligns with 11 junction nucleotides. Counted from cysteine to phenylalanine, this CDR3 has 14 amino acids. The CDR3 DNA has 42 bases and is translated from base 1. Germline trimming: 6 bases from V, 8 bases from J; junction bases outside gene matches: 7. The CDR1 and CDR2 encoded by the germline V gene are SGDLS and YYNGEE.